This passage covers 26 T cell receptor beta chains from one sample sequenced in a study of cytomegalovirus exposure and HLA in healthy donors. Primers included in the PCR were 60 Vbeta and 13 Jbeta primers. Generated by immunoSEQ multiplex PCR, the TCRdb table keeps only in-frame clones and is missing some. This table has about 180,000 clones, approximately 84% appearing once. The sequenced sample was PBMCs. These receptors originate from a girl between 10 and 17 years old in good health and CMV-seropositive.

The V call is TRBV29-1, the J call TRBJ2-1; D possibly corresponds to TRBD2 (6 bases). The ends were cut back, 4 bases at V and 12 bases at J, with 22 bases in the middle. The CDR3 covers 14 residues. Germline V lookup: CDR1 SQVTM, CDR2 ANQGSEA. CDR3 sequence: CSVVVRREIQGQFF. CDR3 DNA sequence: TGCAGCGTTGTCGTGCGCCGGGAGATCCAGGGGCAGTTCTTC.

This chain connects TRBV5-6 to TRBJ2-1; 8 bases map to TRBD2. Looked up from germline, CDR1 is SGHDT and CDR2 is YYEEEE. The junction had 5 bases not matched to a gene; V was cut back by 0 bases and J by 3 bases. CDR3 size: 16 residues. The chain's CDR3 is CASSLALAGDYNEQFF. CDR3 bases: TGTGCCAGCAGCTTGGCTCTAGCGGGTGACTACAATGAGCAGTTCTTC.

The DNA of the CDR3 is TGTGCCAGCAGTGCTCCTTCTCGGACTGAAGCTTTCTTT. Its protein is CASSAPSRTEAFF. V gene TRBV25-1 combines with J gene TRBJ1-1; D call uncertain. This CDR3 has 13 amino acids. V was cut by 4 bases and J by 5 bases, with 11 bases left in between. Per the germline V gene, CDR1 is MGHDK and CDR2 is SYGVNS.

There are a few counts of this clone. The J gene is TRBJ2-2, the V gene TRBV7-9, with 8 positions matching TRBD1. From germline, CDR1 is SEHNR and CDR2 FQNEAQ (reference sequence). Trimming at V came to 5 bases and at J to 5 bases, leaving 7 bases not matched to a gene. CDR3 length equals 15 residues. CDR3 nucleotide sequence: TGTGCCAGCAGCCTTGGGACAGGAGATACCGGGGAGCTGTTTTTT. Translated, it gives CASSLGTGDTGELFF.

The chain combines TRBV7-9 with TRBJ1-4; tentative D call: TRBD1 (6 bases). Germline V CDR1 and CDR2: SEHNR, FQNEAQ (reference sequence). The CDR3 contains 15 residues. V lost 1 base, J lost 7 bases, and 13 bases lay in between. The CDR3 bases are TGTGCCAGCAGCTTAGGTCTTCAGGGGACTGAAAAACTGTTTTTT. The encoded protein is CASSLGLQGTEKLFF.

The chain links TRBV10-3 to TRBJ2-7; D is unclear. Trimming pared 8 bases from V and 1 base from J, leaving 15 bases between. Germline lookup yields CDR1 ENHRY and CDR2 SYGVKD. The CDR3 loop spans 14 amino acids. This CDR3 is CAISEVSPSYEQYF. In DNA, the CDR3 is TGTGCCATCTCCGAGGTGAGCCCATCCTACGAGCAGTACTTC.

This chain links TRBV7-9 with TRBJ2-7, with 7 nucleotides matching TRBD2. With V trimmed by 1 base and J by 0 bases, 6 bases remained unmatched. The germline V gene encodes CDR1 SEHNR and CDR2 FQNEAQ (reference sequence). The CDR3 runs 16 residues. CDR3 coding DNA: TGTGCCAGCAGCTTAGGTGCGGGGGACTTCTCCTACGAGCAGTACTTC. Translation gives CASSLGAGDFSYEQYF.

This chain uses TRBV5-5 with TRBJ1-5; D possibly corresponds to TRBD1 (6 bases). V was cut by 7 bases and J by 3 bases, with 11 bases left in between. Looked up from germline, CDR1 is SGHKS and CDR2 is YYEKEE (reference sequence). The CDR3 loop spans 13 amino acids. CDR3 protein: CASEQGSNQPQHF. CDR3 DNA: TGTGCCAGCGAACAGGGCTCCAATCAGCCCCAGCATTTT. Looking up the rest from reference TRBV5-5 and TRBJ1-5 gives the full variable domain: DAGVTQSPTHLIKTRGQQVTLRCSPISGHKSVSWYQQVLGQGPQFIFQYYEKEERGRGNFPDRFSARQFPNYSSELNVNALLLGDSALYLCASEQGSNQPQHFGDGTRLSIL.

The rearrangement joins TRBV30 to TRBJ2-7; 11 nucleotides align to TRBD2. The trim removed 5 bases at V and 1 base at J, leaving 4 bases unmatched. This CDR3 has 14 amino acids. Germline CDR1 GTSNPN, CDR2 SVGIG (reference sequence). CDR3 region: CAWVRTSGSYEQYF. CDR3 nucleotides: TGTGCCTGGGTCCGGACTAGCGGGTCCTACGAGCAGTACTTC.

The genes are TRBV7-9 and TRBJ1-4; possible D gene TRBD1, 5 bases. Per germline, CDR1 SEHNR and CDR2 FQNEAQ (reference sequence). The CDR3 consists of 14 residues. The V end was cut by 2 bases, the J end by 8 bases, with 12 bases between. CDR3 sequence (DNA): TGTGCCAGCAGCTTATCCAGGGTTCACGAAAAACTGTTTTTT. As protein: CASSLSRVHEKLFF.

This sequence joins TRBV13 and TRBJ1-1; 9 bases map to TRBD1. Germline trimming cut 5 bases from V and 4 bases from J; bases unmatched to any gene: 11. The CDR3 runs to 16 residues. Germline-derived CDR1 and CDR2 are PRHDT and FYEKMQ (reference sequence). DNA for the CDR3: TGTGCCAGCAGCCGGACAGGGGCGAGGTCCATCACTGAAGCTTTCTTT. Translating it yields CASSRTGARSITEAFF.

The sample holds one count of this clone. The J gene is TRBJ1-2, the V gene TRBV6-4; 8 bases match TRBD1. The CDR3 extends over 12 amino acids. The germline V gene encodes CDR1 MRHNA and CDR2 SNTAGT. After removal of 8 bases from V and 3 bases from J, the junction contained 2 bases not matched to a gene. As DNA, the CDR3 is TGTGCCAGCTGGGGACAGGACTATGGCTACACCTTC. This sequence encodes CASWGQDYGYTF.

This clone was seen a handful of times. The chain has TRBV29-1 and TRBJ1-1; D is ambiguous. This CDR3 region has 12 residues. The germline V gene has CDR1 SQVTM and CDR2 ANQGSEA. V lost 7 bases, J lost 4 bases, and 13 bases lay in between. CDR3 residues: CSGYSSSTEAFF. The CDR3 DNA sequence: TGCAGCGGATACAGCTCCTCCACTGAAGCTTTCTTT.

This rearrangement joins TRBV10-1 to TRBJ2-2; a possible D gene is TRBD2 (5 bases). Trimming left V 2 bases short and J 0 bases short, with 7 bases between. This CDR3 spans 15 amino acids. Germline CDR1 reads WNHNN; CDR2 reads SYGVQD (reference sequence). The CDR3 spells CASSEHGANTGELFF. Here the CDR3 DNA reads TGCGCCAGCAGTGAGCACGGGGCGAACACCGGGGAGCTGTTTTTT.

This chain connects TRBV30 to TRBJ1-1, with D perhaps matching TRBD1 (6 bases). The CDR3 runs 14 residues. The ends were cut back, 2 bases at V and 0 bases at J, with 10 bases in the middle. Germline V gene lookup returns CDR1 GTSNPN and CDR2 SVGIG (reference sequence). CDR3 bases: TGTGCCTGGAGTCCAGGGGTTTTGAACACTGAAGCTTTCTTT. This translates into CAWSPGVLNTEAFF. The full variable domain, completed using reference TRBV30 and TRBJ1-1, is SQTIHQWPATLVQPVGSPLSLECTVEGTSNPNLYWYRQAAGRGLQLLFYSVGIGQISSEVPQNLSASRPQDRQFILSSKKLLLSDSGFYLCAWSPGVLNTEAFFGQGTRLTVV.

The V call is TRBV21-1, the J call TRBJ1-5. TRBV21-1 is flagged as a pseudogene. This CDR3 contains 16 residues. The CDR3 DNA follows: TGTGCCAGCAGCCATAGAGCACGTCATAGCAATCAGCCCCAGCATTTT. It codes for CASSHRARHSNQPQHF.

In this sample, this clone turned up once. The V and J genes are TRBV10-1 and TRBJ2-2; TRBD2 aligns across 8 bases. CDR1 is WNHNN, CDR2 SYGVQD, per germline (reference sequence). CDR3 length: 17 amino acids. V gave up 2 bases and J gave up 1 base; unmatched junction bases: 6. As DNA, the CDR3 is TGCGCCAGCAGTGAGACTATGACTAGCGAGAACACCGGGGAGCTGTTTTTT. It codes for CASSETMTSENTGELFF.

This clone was counted once. The chain links TRBV6-1 to TRBJ2-4, with a possible D match to TRBD2 (6 bases). The ends were cut back, 2 bases at V and 7 bases at J, with 12 bases in the middle. This CDR3 is built from 14 residues. The germline gives CDR1 MNHNS, CDR2 SASEGT. For the CDR3, the DNA is TGTGCCAGCAGTGAACAGAGTGGGGGGAACATTCAGTACTTC. Its protein product is CASSEQSGGNIQYF.

The chain has TRBV27 and TRBJ1-5; TRBD1 matches at 8 bases. The CDR3 covers 14 residues. Trimming at V came to 5 bases and at J to 6 bases, leaving 6 bases not matched to a gene. The germline V gene has CDR1 MNHEY and CDR2 SMNVEV (reference sequence). CDR3: CASSHGQGFQPQHF. In DNA form, the CDR3 reads TGTGCCAGCAGTCACGGACAGGGCTTTCAGCCCCAGCATTTT.

This clone was detected once. The chain recombines TRBV10-3 with TRBJ2-7, with TRBD2 matching over 7 bases. This CDR3 region has 16 residues. The junction had 12 bases not matched to a gene; V was cut back by 4 bases and J by 3 bases. Germline V CDR1 and CDR2: ENHRY, SYGVKD. The CDR3 loop is CAISVGAGVGDYEQYF. CDR3 in DNA: TGTGCCATCAGTGTTGGGGCGGGGGTGGGAGACTACGAGCAGTACTTC.

The chain couples TRBV19 to TRBJ1-1, with 10 bases that match TRBD1. V shed 0 bases, J shed 10 bases, and the junction held 2 bases outside the gene matches. This CDR3 has 13 residues. In germline, CDR1 is LNHDA, CDR2 SQIVND (reference sequence). CDR3 residues: CASSIDRDRGAFF. The CDR3 DNA follows: TGTGCCAGTAGTATAGATCGGGACAGGGGAGCTTTCTTT.

The chain carries TRBV5-6 and TRBJ2-7; 16 bases line up with TRBD2. Trimming at V came to 4 bases and at J to 8 bases, leaving 9 bases not matched to a gene. Germline loops: CDR1 SGHDT, CDR2 YYEEEE. The CDR3 totals 16 residues. The CDR3 loop reads CASSLEGLAGGTQQYF. As DNA, the CDR3 is TGTGCCAGCAGCCTTGAGGGACTAGCGGGAGGGACCCAGCAGTACTTC.

The chain joins TRBV6-5 to TRBJ2-7; TRBD2 is a possible D gene (6 bases). Looked up from germline, CDR1 is MNHEY and CDR2 is SVGAGI. Trimming left V 0 bases short and J 2 bases short, with 8 bases between. The CDR3 is 14 amino acids. Here the CDR3 reads CASSYSGGTYEQYF. CDR3 DNA sequence: TGTGCCAGCAGTTACTCGGGCGGGACCTACGAGCAGTACTTC.

The chain employs TRBV29-1 and TRBJ1-4; 10 positions agree with TRBD1. The CDR3 is 14 amino acids. Germline-derived CDR1 and CDR2 are SQVTM and ANQGSEA. J gave up 10 bases and V 5 bases, and 10 bases lay outside the gene matches. CDR3 sequence: CSVRDGTGVPKLFF. The CDR3 coding sequence is TGCAGCGTTCGAGACGGGACAGGGGTACCAAAACTGTTTTTT.

The gene calls are TRBV6-1 and TRBJ2-1; 14 bases map to TRBD2. Trimming removed 3 bases from V and 9 bases from J; junction bases left unmatched: 10. Germline loops: CDR1 MNHNS, CDR2 SASEGT. The CDR3 consists of 17 residues. In nucleotides, the CDR3 is TGTGCCAGCAGTGACCGGACTAGCGGGAGGAGTGTCGTTGAGCAGTTCTTC. It encodes CASSDRTSGRSVVEQFF.

The rearrangement joins TRBV27 to TRBJ2-1; 8 positions match TRBD1. Germline assignment: CDR1 MNHEY and CDR2 SMNVEV (reference sequence). The CDR3 extends over 12 amino acids. Trimming took 8 bases from V and 9 from J; bases not matched to a gene: 6. CDR3: CASWRTGSEQFF. The CDR3 DNA reads as TGTGCCAGCTGGCGGACAGGGAGTGAGCAGTTCTTC.